This TCR beta chain was obtained from a study of early T cells in non-severe SARS-CoV-2 infection (dated by TCRdb to the early 2020s). Turning to the overall study: Because TCR sequencing was done on bulk RNA from unsorted whole blood, the alpha and beta chains could not be paired. What the work shows at the level of the full study, not this receptor alone: VDJdb matching was skewed toward anti-spike CD8 responses, so virus-specific expansions were likely underestimated and private and CD4 specificities were missed.

The library was generated by 5' RACE. For sequencing, a NextSeq 500 was employed. To correct for sequencing error and PCR bias, the TCR library protocol tagged individual cDNA molecules with unique molecular identifiers. TCR alpha and beta chains were both sequenced, and the abundances of alpha and beta sequences in each sample were closely correlated with each other. The paper's processing steps were these. V gene, J gene and CDR3 annotation of TCR sequences was performed with Decombinator V4. TCRs were defined as expanded if a significant change between any two time points was detected under a Poisson model with p below 0.0001. TCR abundances were normalised to the total number of TCRs sequenced per sample and were expressed as counts per million. TRAV1-2 paired with TRAJ12, TRAJ20 or TRAJ33 defined MAIT TCRs, while TRAV10 paired with TRAJ18 defined iNKT TCRs. A search of VDJdb, accessed on 1 November 2021, was run for TCRs annotated to CMV, EBV and SARS-CoV-2, with TCRs annotated for multiple antigens excluded. TCRdb trimmed public reads at Q25 via fastp, called clones via MiXCR and kept in-frame beta chains. Here each entry gathers all rows of one CDR3 protein and keeps the most common genes and DNA. The V and J calls follow TCRdb's processing rather than the paper's. Present in this sample are just over 80,000 distinct CDR3 sequences, roughly 13% of which were seen just once. The ten top clones hold under 1.5% of the sample.

This was a case-control study nested in a cohort of healthcare workers in London, UK, who had nasopharyngeal swab PCR tests and blood samples taken every week. Between 23 and 31 March 2020, the week of the UK lockdown, healthcare workers were enrolled and then followed up weekly for as long as 16 weeks. Sequences DFQATT (CDR1) and SNEGSKA (CDR2) are obtained from the germline V gene (reference sequence). From cysteine to phenylalanine, the CDR3 is 13 amino acids long. Of all the DNA, just the CDR3 is kept, 39 bases in frame from base 1. V lost 5 bases and J lost 8 bases, and the count of bases not matched to a germline gene is 7. With regard to this clonotype: Its antigen is currently not known. Base qualities are not at hand, and no much larger clone is one base apart.

The TCR comes from an adult who was a healthcare worker with PCR-confirmed SARS-CoV-2 infection or an uninfected control (not recorded which). In this chain, TRBV20-1 is recombined with TRBJ1-4, and 8 junctional nucleotides match TRBD1. The source material was whole blood. The sequenced DNA is TGCAGTGCTCCTGACAGGGGAGTCGAAAAACTGTTTTTT. The resulting protein is CSAPDRGVEKLFF.